This entry lists 14 T cell receptor beta chains sequenced from one sample in a study of preoperative IRX-2 immunotherapy in early breast cancer. The data were produced by immunoSEQ multiplex PCR, yet TCRdb's version contains in-frame clones alone and is incomplete. Counted here are tens of thousands of clones, 85% to 90% occurring once; the ten biggest clones make up 1.5% to 2%. This sample's treatment: preoperative locoregional IRX-2 cytokine immunotherapy. The sequenced sample was tumor tissue, obtained after IRX-2 immunotherapy. These receptors were obtained from a human donor with breast cancer.

This chain links TRBV5-1 with TRBJ1-2, with D possibly being TRBD1 (5 bases). Looked up from germline, CDR1 is SGHRS and CDR2 is YFSETQ. V gave up 4 bases and J gave up 6 bases, with 16 bases separating them. The CDR3 is 14 residues long. The DNA of the CDR3 is TGCGCCAGCAGCCCTGGTCAGGGCTTAGATGGCTACACCTTC. Protein sequence: CASSPGQGLDGYTF.

The chain links TRBV29-1 to TRBJ2-6; 7 bases fit TRBD1. The germline V gene has CDR1 SQVTM and CDR2 ANQGSEA. This CDR3 region has 14 residues. Losses at the gene ends were 2 bases for V and 4 bases for J; bases not matched to a gene: 2. DNA of the CDR3: TGCAGCGTTGAAACAGGGGCCGGGGCCAACGTCCTGACTTTC. Translation: CSVETGAGANVLTF.

The table lists this clone with a few counts. CDR3 sequence: CASRGDPYSGNTIYF. The CDR3 DNA sequence: TGTGCCAGCAGGGGGGACCCATACTCTGGAAACACCATATATTTT. This sequence joins TRBV6-8 and TRBJ1-3, with D perhaps TRBD1 (5 bases). Trimming stripped 6 bases from V and 0 bases from J, with 12 bases between. Germline V CDR1 and CDR2: MNHGY, SAAAGT. This CDR3 is 15 amino acids long.

The V and J genes are TRBV25-1 and TRBJ1-3, with unresolved D. The V gene's germline CDR1 is MGHDK and CDR2 SYGVNS. The CDR3 spans 14 residues. V lost 3 bases to trimming and J lost 1 base, with 7 bases between them. CDR3 nucleotides: TGTGCCAGCAGTGACGCAACGTCTGGAAACACCATATATTTT. Amino acid sequence: CASSDATSGNTIYF.

The chain employs TRBV11-3 and TRBJ2-7, with D possibly being TRBD1 (5 bases). The CDR3 spans 14 residues. Germline V gene sequence: CDR1 SGHNT, CDR2 YENEEA. Trimming removed 5 bases at V and 0 bases at J, with 11 bases between. DNA for the CDR3: TGTGCCAGCAGCAGAACCGACAGCTCCTACGAGCAGTACGTC. Translation gives CASSRTDSSYEQYV.

V usage is TRBV30 and J usage is TRBJ2-7, with TRBD2 matching over 7 bases. The CDR3 has 14 amino acids. Germline values: CDR1 GTSNPN, CDR2 SVGIG (reference sequence). With 0 bases clipped from V and 5 bases from J, the junction kept 7 bases outside the gene matches. The CDR3 protein is CAWSVGAGDHEQYF. The DNA of the CDR3 is TGTGCCTGGAGTGTAGGGGCGGGAGATCACGAGCAGTACTTC.

The CDR3 protein is CASSSDSSYEQYF. As DNA, the CDR3 is TGTGCCAGCAGTTCCGACTCCTCCTACGAGCAGTACTTC. This sequence joins TRBV6-8 and TRBJ2-7; D remains unclear. V gave up 4 bases and J gave up 0 bases, with 7 bases separating them. CDR1 is MNHGY, CDR2 SAAAGT, per germline. CDR3 length: 13 residues.

This clone was seen more than once but under ten times. The chain combines TRBV11-3 with TRBJ2-7, with D tentatively TRBD1 or TRBD2 (5 bases each). The CDR3 loop spans 16 amino acids. V was clipped by 5 bases and J by 1 base, with 18 bases between them. Per germline, CDR1 SGHNT and CDR2 YENEEA. The CDR3 region is CASSPRREWGSYEQYF. The CDR3 bases are TGTGCCAGCAGCCCTAGGAGRGAGTGGGGGTCCTACGAGCAGTACTTC. The full variable domain, rest sourced from reference TRBV11-3 and TRBJ2-7, is EAGVVQSPRYKIIEKKQPVAFWCNPISGHNTLYWYLQNLGQGPELLIRYENEEAVDDSQLPKDRFSAERLKGVDSTLKIQPAELGDSAVYLCASSPRREWGSYEQYFGPGTRLTVT.

This chain connects TRBV6-4 to TRBJ1-5, with D perhaps matching TRBD1 (5 bases). The germline gives CDR1 MRHNA, CDR2 SNTAGT. The CDR3 is 16 amino acids. V dropped 10 bases and J dropped 11 bases, with 30 bases sitting between them. This chain's CDR3 is CAISDYPSGPDKSQHF. For the CDR3, the DNA is TGTGCCATCAGCGATTACCCCTCCGGTCCGGACAAGTCCCAGCATTTT.

The chain uses TRBV5-1 and TRBJ1-1, with TRBD1 identical over 9 bases. The CDR3 has 14 amino acids. Germline V CDR1 and CDR2: SGHRS, YFSETQ. V was clipped by 0 bases and J by 4 bases; unmatched bases: 1. The CDR3 loop is CASSLGGQGTEAFF. Here the CDR3 DNA reads TGCGCCAGCAGCTTGGGGGGACAGGGCACTGAAGCTTTCTTT.

The V and J genes are TRBV6-8 and TRBJ1-2, with D possibly TRBD1 on 5 matching bases. Trimming shortened V by 5 bases and J by 3 bases, and 16 bases separated the two germline ends. The CDR3 contains 15 residues. Germline V gene data show CDR1 as MNHGY and CDR2 as SAAAGT. The CDR3 sequence is CASSESRQGYYGYTF. The CDR3 DNA is TGTGCCAGCAGTGAGTCTCGCCAGGGATACTATGGCTACACCTTC.

The chain has TRBV18 and TRBJ2-3; no clear D. This CDR3 contains 15 residues. The V end was cut by 5 bases, the J end by 0 bases, with 12 bases between. Per germline, CDR1 KGHSH and CDR2 LQKENI. The CDR3 is CASSVSLASTDTQYF. CDR3 coding DNA: TGTGCCAGCTCAGTGTCGTTGGCTAGCACAGATACGCAGTATTTT.

This clone was seen only once. This rearrangement joins TRBV6-8 to TRBJ1-1, with a possible D match to TRBD1 (5 bases). Germline V gene sequence: CDR1 MNHGY, CDR2 SAAAGT. The CDR3 contains 14 residues. Trimming removed 4 bases at V and 1 base at J, with 10 bases between. The CDR3 sequence: CASSLGTANTEAFF. CDR3 DNA: TGTGCCAGCAGTTTGGGGACGGCGAACACTGAAGCTTTCTTT.

The J gene is TRBJ2-7, the V gene TRBV11-3, with D possibly being TRBD1 or TRBD2 (5 bases each). Germline-derived CDR1 and CDR2 are SGHNT and YENEEA. The CDR3 has 14 amino acids. V was clipped by 4 bases and J by 2 bases, with 12 bases between them. Here the CDR3 reads CASSSTGTPYEQYF. As DNA, the CDR3 is TGTGCCAGCAGCTCAACCGGGACCCCCTACGAGCAGTACTTC.